The T cell receptor (beta chain) under discussion was sequenced for a study of regulatory T cells in long-lasting Graves disease. Noted time point: newly diagnosed GD, antithyroid drugs for less than 3 months. The authors made the TCR library using RNA they extracted from PBMCs. CDR3-region Arm-PCR and iRepertoire HTBI primers produced the TCR beta libraries. TCRdb redid the calling of the multiplex PCR reads with MiXCR, one entry per CDR3 protein. Found here are about 350,000 distinct CDR3 sequences, 16% of them singletons; the top ten hold 25% to 30%. The data were also submitted as part of a second study, on T cells in Graves' hyperthyroidism and ophthalmopathy.

Specimen: peripheral blood mononuclear cells (PBMCs), collected at new diagnosis, from a patient treated with antithyroid drugs. This receptor was identified in a man in his forties or fifties with Graves disease.

DNA of the CDR3: TGTGCCAGCAGCTTGACCCGGGGGGGGGCCTTTAATGAAGCTTTCTTT. This gives the protein CASSLTRGGAFNEAFF. This chain connects TRBV5-8 to TRBJ1-1, with a possible D match to TRBD1 (6 bases). The V end was cut by 1 base, the J end by 7 bases, with 20 bases between. This CDR3 region has 16 residues. The germline CDR1 and CDR2 sequences are SGHTS and YDEGEE.